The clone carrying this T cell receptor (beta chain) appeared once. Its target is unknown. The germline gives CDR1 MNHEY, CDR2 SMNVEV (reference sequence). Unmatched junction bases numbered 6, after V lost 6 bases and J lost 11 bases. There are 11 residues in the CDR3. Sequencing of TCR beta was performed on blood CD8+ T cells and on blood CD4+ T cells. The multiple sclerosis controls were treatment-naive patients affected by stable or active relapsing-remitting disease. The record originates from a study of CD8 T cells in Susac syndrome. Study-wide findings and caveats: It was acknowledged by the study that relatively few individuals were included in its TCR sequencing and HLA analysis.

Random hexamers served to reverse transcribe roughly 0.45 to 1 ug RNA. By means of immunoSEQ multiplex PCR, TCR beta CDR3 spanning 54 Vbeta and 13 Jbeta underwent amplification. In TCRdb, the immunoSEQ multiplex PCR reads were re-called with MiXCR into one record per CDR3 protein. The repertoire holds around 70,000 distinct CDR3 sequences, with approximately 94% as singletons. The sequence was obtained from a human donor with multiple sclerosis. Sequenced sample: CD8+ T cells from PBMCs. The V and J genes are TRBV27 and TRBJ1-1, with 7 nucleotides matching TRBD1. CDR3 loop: CASSDRALAFF. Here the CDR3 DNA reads TGTGCCAGCAGCGACAGGGCCTTGGCTTTCTTT.